The clone carrying this TCR beta chain was recorded a few times. One entry per CDR3 protein, called by TCRdb with MiXCR from the 5' RACE reads. In the table there are 150,000 to 200,000 distinct CDR3 sequences, more than 14% of which are singletons. Trimming shortened V by 4 bases and J by 6 bases, and 19 bases separated the two germline ends. CDR1 and CDR2 from the germline V gene are MGHRA and YSYEKL. This CDR3 has 16 residues. These data originate in a study of T-cell memory formation after mild COVID-19. The TCR was taken from an adult woman who had mild COVID-19 (a few samples of this study predate the infection). Cell type and time point are not known. Source material: PBMCs or a T cell subset sorted from them (not recorded which). V is TRBV4-1 and J is TRBJ2-1; the D gene is possibly TRBD2 (6 bases). The DNA of the CDR3 is TGCGCCAGCAGCCCCGCAACGGGACTGTCGTTCAATGAGCAGTTCTTC. Translated, it gives CASSPATGLSFNEQFF.